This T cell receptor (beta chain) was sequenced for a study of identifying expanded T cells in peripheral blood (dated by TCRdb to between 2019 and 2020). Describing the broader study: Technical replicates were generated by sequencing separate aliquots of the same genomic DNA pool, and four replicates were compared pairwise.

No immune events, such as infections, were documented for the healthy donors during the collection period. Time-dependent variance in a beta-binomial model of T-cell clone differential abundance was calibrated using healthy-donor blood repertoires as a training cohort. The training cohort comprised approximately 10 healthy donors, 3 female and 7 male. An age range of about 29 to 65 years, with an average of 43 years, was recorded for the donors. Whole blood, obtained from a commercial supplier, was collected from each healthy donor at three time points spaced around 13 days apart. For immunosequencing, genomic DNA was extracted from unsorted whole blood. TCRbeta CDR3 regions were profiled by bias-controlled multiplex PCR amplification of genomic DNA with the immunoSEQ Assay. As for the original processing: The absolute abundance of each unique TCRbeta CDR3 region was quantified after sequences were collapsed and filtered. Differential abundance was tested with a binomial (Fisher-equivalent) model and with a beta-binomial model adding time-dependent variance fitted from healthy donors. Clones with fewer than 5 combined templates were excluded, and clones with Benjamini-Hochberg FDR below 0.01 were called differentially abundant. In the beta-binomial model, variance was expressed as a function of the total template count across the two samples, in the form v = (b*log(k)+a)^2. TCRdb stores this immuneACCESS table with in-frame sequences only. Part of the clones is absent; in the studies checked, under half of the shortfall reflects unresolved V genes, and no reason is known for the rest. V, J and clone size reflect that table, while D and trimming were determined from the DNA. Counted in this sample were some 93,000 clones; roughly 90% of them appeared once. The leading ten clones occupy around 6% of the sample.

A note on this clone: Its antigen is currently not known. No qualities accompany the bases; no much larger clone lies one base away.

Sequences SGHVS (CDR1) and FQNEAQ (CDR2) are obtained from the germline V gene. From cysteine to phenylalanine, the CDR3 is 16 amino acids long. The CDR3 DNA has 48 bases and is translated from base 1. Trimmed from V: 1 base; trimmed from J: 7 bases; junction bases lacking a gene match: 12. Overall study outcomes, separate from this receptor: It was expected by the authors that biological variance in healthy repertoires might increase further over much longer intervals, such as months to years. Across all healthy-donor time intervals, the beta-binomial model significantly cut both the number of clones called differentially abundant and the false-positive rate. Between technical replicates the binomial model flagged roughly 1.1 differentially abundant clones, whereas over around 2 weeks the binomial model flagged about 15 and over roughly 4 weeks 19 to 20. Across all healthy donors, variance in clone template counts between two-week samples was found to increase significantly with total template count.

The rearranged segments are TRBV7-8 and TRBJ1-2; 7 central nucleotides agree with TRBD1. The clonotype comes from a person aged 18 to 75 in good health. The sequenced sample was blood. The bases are TGTGCCAGCAGCTTAGTTAGGGACAGCCCAAGGGGTGGCTACACCTTC. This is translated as CASSLVRDSPRGGYTF.